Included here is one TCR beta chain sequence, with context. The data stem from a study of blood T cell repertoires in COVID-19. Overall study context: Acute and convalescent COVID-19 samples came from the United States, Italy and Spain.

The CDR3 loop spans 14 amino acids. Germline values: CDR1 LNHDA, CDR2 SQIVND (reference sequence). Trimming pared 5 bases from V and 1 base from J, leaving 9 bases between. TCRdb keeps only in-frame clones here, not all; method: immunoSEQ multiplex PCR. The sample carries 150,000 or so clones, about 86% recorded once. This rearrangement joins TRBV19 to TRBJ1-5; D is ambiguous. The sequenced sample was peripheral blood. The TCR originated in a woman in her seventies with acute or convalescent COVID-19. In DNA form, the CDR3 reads TGTGCCAGTAGTGATCGACAAAGCAATCAGCCCCAGCATTTT. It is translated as CASSDRQSNQPQHF.